This T cell receptor (beta chain) was captured in a study of blood T cells in healthy people across ages. Study overall: About one barcoded beta molecule per two T cells was captured by template switching.

Peripheral blood was drawn, ten milliliters per donor. A sample-barcoded 5' primer and a J-beta primer mix were used in a second PCR of roughly 6 to 11 cycles. TCRdb re-called the 5' RACE reads with MiXCR, one entry per CDR3 protein. The repertoire includes about 1,500,000 distinct CDR3 sequences, 42% of them detected once, and less than 8% sits in the top ten. Broader study findings: CMV infection status of these donors was not known. More naive CD4+ cells and higher diversity were found in long-lived than in aged donors.

Points on this clonotype: Its antigen is currently unknown.

Source material: blood. This TCR was sampled from a woman younger than 35 in good health.

The CDR3 DNA sequence: TGCAGTGCTTTACAGGGGCCGTCCAATCAGCCCCAGCATTTT. It encodes CSALQGPSNQPQHF. The gene calls are TRBV20-1 and TRBJ1-5; 7 bases agree with TRBD1. CDR3 size: 14 residues. Trimming at V came to 5 bases and at J to 3 bases, leaving 7 bases not matched to a gene. CDR1 is DFQATT, CDR2 SNEGSKA, per germline (reference sequence).